This TCR beta chain was sequenced for a study of PD-1 blockade in classical Hodgkin lymphoma. This table comes from immunoSEQ multiplex PCR, and its TCRdb copy is limited to in-frame clones, with some not included. Seen here are about 14,000 clones, 83% observed once, and the top ten hold about 20%. All trial patients relapsed after autologous stem cell transplantation. Study-level points and caveats: In CD4+ cells, TCR diversity went up significantly by C4D1, but in CD8+ cells it did not.

As for this clone: Its target is unknown.

J lost 4 bases, V lost 1 base, and 9 bases had no gene match. The CDR3 consists of 16 residues. Germline CDR1 SGHRS, CDR2 YFSETQ. Sequenced here: peripheral blood mononuclear cells (PBMCs), sampled at baseline. This chain connects TRBV5-1 to TRBJ1-2, with TRBD1 matching over 8 bases. This TCR was sampled from a human donor with classical Hodgkin lymphoma. The CDR3 DNA reads TGCGCCAGCAGCTTGCACCCGGGACAGGCTCGCTATGGCTACACCTTC. It yields the protein CASSLHPGQARYGYTF.